Here is one T cell receptor beta chain with its context. Its specificity is not known. PCR employed 60 Vbeta and 13 Jbeta primers. The method was immunoSEQ multiplex PCR; TCRdb's version includes in-frame clones alone and lacks a portion of them. The sample includes roughly 110,000 clones, 82% of them seen just once. This entry is derived from a study of cytomegalovirus exposure and HLA in healthy donors. Whole-study findings and limits: Another analysis was done later, and it associated roughly 15,000 TCR beta sequences with HLA alleles at 0.05 false discovery rate.

V lost 6 bases to trimming and J lost 1 base, with 14 bases between them. Germline lookup yields CDR1 MNHEY and CDR2 SVGAGI. The CDR3 is 15 amino acids. The receptor was derived from a man between 25 and 39 years old in good health and CMV-seropositive. The gene calls are TRBV6-5 and TRBJ2-3; maybe TRBD2 (5 bases). The specimen sequenced was PBMCs. The chain's CDR3 is CASSLLGVGTDTQYF. As DNA, the CDR3 is TGTGCCAGCAGCCTCCTCGGGGTCGGCACAGATACGCAGTATTTT.